A single sample is the source of the 22 T cell receptor beta chains below, sequenced in a study of T cell repertoires in cytomegalovirus infection. Their specific antigens are unknown. MiXCR, applied by TCRdb to the reads, yields one record per CDR3 protein. The table records 62,000 or so distinct CDR3 sequences, around 20% of them present only once. This specimen was CD8+ T cells from cultured PBMCs, taken from culture after CMV antigen stimulation. These receptors were collected from a human donor in good health (CMV status not recorded). Some clones in this sample may be carry-over from other donors' samples.

The chain recombines TRBV27 with TRBJ2-2; D is possibly TRBD1 (7 bases). The germline V gene has CDR1 MNHEY and CDR2 SMNVEV (reference sequence). The CDR3 is 16 amino acids. The ends were cut back, 3 bases at V and 0 bases at J, with 11 bases in the middle. The CDR3 is CASSFGGGPNTGELFF. CDR3 DNA: TGTGCCAGCAGTTTCGGAGGGGGCCCGAACACCGGGGAGCTGTTTTTT.

The chain uses TRBV6-8 and TRBJ2-5; TRBD2 is a possible D gene (5 bases). Looked up from germline, CDR1 is MNHGY and CDR2 is SAAAGT. Trimming took 0 bases from V and 5 from J, leaving 13 bases between them. The CDR3 totals 15 residues. The CDR3 here is CASSYSVSRGETQYF. The CDR3 DNA is TGTGCCAGCAGTTACTCGGTGTCCCGCGGGGAGACCCAGTACTTC.

The table lists this clonotype with a few counts. Written as DNA, the CDR3 is TGTGCCAGCAGCTTAGTAGTGGGGGGCCTCAATCAGCCCCAGCATTTT. As protein: CASSLVVGGLNQPQHF. This chain joins TRBV7-2 and TRBJ1-5, with a possible D match to TRBD1 (6 bases). CDR3 length: 16 residues. Trimming took off 1 base at V and 3 bases at J, with 13 bases between the two ends. Germline values: CDR1 SGHTA, CDR2 FQGNSA.

This chain links TRBV7-2 with TRBJ1-4; D is uncertain. This CDR3 region has 15 residues. Germline CDR1 reads SGHTA; CDR2 reads FQGNSA. Trimming left V 1 base short and J 5 bases short, with 11 bases between. The CDR3 nucleotides read TGTGCCAGCAGCTTAGAATTGGGTCCGAATGAAAAACTGTTTTTT. Amino acids: CASSLELGPNEKLFF.

This clonotype was seen only a few times. The V gene is TRBV6-2 or TRBV6-3, the J gene TRBJ2-3, with TRBD1 matching 7 bases. This CDR3 region has 14 residues. The germline gives CDR1 MNHEY, CDR2 SVGEGT. Trimming at V came to 6 bases and at J to 2 bases, leaving 5 bases not matched to a gene. Here the CDR3 DNA reads TGTGCCAGCAGAAAGACAGGGTCCACAGATACGCAGTATTTT. This translates into CASRKTGSTDTQYF.

This clonotype turned up a few times. This chain joins TRBV25-1 and TRBJ2-3; 9 bases align to TRBD1. CDR1 MGHDK and CDR2 SYGVNS come from the germline V gene. The V gene end was trimmed by 4 bases and the J gene end by 4 bases; junction bases not matched to a gene: 3. There are 14 residues in the CDR3. This CDR3 reads CASSVGQGPDTQYF. The CDR3 coding sequence is TGTGCCAGCAGTGTTGGACAGGGGCCAGATACGCAGTATTTT.

This chain links TRBV11-3 with TRBJ1-2; 7 bases align to TRBD1. CDR1 is SGHNT, CDR2 YENEEA, per germline. This CDR3 is built from 13 residues. J was trimmed by 5 bases and V by 2 bases; bases with no gene match: 2. This CDR3 reads CASSLTRGYGYTF. The CDR3, as DNA: TGTGCCAGCAGCTTAACCAGGGGGTATGGCTACACCTTC.

CDR3 nucleotide sequence: TGTGCCAGCGGTTGGGGGAACACCGGGGAGCTGTTTTTT. Amino acid sequence: CASGWGNTGELFF. This sequence joins TRBV2 and TRBJ2-2, with no clear D. The V gene lost 8 bases and the J gene lost 1 base, with 8 bases spanning the gap. CDR1 SNHLY and CDR2 FYNNEI come from the germline V gene. The CDR3 contains 13 residues.

This clonotype was detected only once. The rearrangement joins TRBV27 to TRBJ2-5; 8 bases are shared with TRBD2. This CDR3 contains 13 residues. Germline-derived CDR1 and CDR2 are MNHEY and SMNVEV (reference sequence). The junction had 3 bases not matched to a gene; V was cut back by 7 bases and J by 2 bases. This CDR3 is CASKSGGQETQYF. The CDR3 DNA reads TGTGCCAGCAAATCGGGGGGGCAAGAGACCCAGTACTTC.

The chain has TRBV27 and TRBJ2-1; 8 positions agree with TRBD2. V was clipped by 6 bases and J by 3 bases; unmatched bases: 16. CDR3 length: 18 residues. Germline V gene lookup returns CDR1 MNHEY and CDR2 SMNVEV (reference sequence). The CDR3 DNA follows: TGTGCCAGCAGGAGCGGGGGCGCGATAATCCAACACTACAATGAGCAGTTCTTC. Protein sequence: CASRSGGAIIQHYNEQFF.

This clonotype has only a few counts. The V call is TRBV19, the J call TRBJ1-1; a possible D gene is TRBD1 (6 bases). The germline V gene encodes CDR1 LNHDA and CDR2 SQIVND (reference sequence). The V gene lost 2 bases and the J gene lost 4 bases, with 14 bases spanning the gap. This CDR3 is built from 15 residues. The DNA of the CDR3 is TGTGCCAGTAGTATAAATCAGGGGCGCGGCACTGAAGCTTTCTTT. Translating gives CASSINQGRGTEAFF.

The chain joins TRBV7-9 to TRBJ1-1, with no clear D. V was pared by 1 base and J by 0 bases, with 9 bases between. This CDR3 has 15 residues. Looked up from germline, CDR1 is SEHNR and CDR2 is FQNEAQ (reference sequence). This CDR3 is CASSLEGSMNTEAFF. The CDR3 DNA reads TGTGCCAGCAGCTTAGAGGGATCCATGAACACTGAAGCTTTCTTT.

This clonotype appeared a few times. The chain uses TRBV7-4 and TRBJ1-1, with D unresolved. This CDR3 contains 12 residues. Trimming shortened V by 5 bases and J by 2 bases, and 6 bases separated the two germline ends. Germline CDR1 reads SGHVT; CDR2 reads SQSDAQ. In DNA, the CDR3 is TGTGCCAGCAGCAGCTTTAACACTGAAGCTTTCTTT. It encodes CASSSFNTEAFF.

There are a few counts of this clonotype. The chain joins TRBV6-5 to TRBJ2-5; 9 bases fit TRBD1. Trimming at V came to 6 bases and at J to 4 bases, leaving 12 bases not matched to a gene. CDR3 length: 16 amino acids. The V gene's germline CDR1 is MNHEY and CDR2 SVGAGI. In nucleotides, the CDR3 is TGTGCCAGCAGCCGAAGTAGGACAGGGGCCGGAGAGACCCAGTACTTC. Its translation is CASSRSRTGAGETQYF.

This clonotype was counted only a few times. This chain joins TRBV7-9 and TRBJ2-1; no definite D call. Germline-derived CDR1 and CDR2 are SEHNR and FQNEAQ (reference sequence). Trimming removed 0 bases from V and 4 bases from J, with 10 bases in between. The CDR3 runs to 15 residues. As DNA, the CDR3 is TGTGCCAGCAGCTTAGCGCGCAGGCCGTACAATGAGCAGTTCTTC. The encoded protein is CASSLARRPYNEQFF.

This clonotype came up a few times. The chain has TRBV7-2 and TRBJ2-1; the D gene is possibly TRBD1 (7 bases). Germline CDR1 reads SGHTA; CDR2 reads FQGNSA. Trimming pared 5 bases from V and 12 bases from J, leaving 14 bases between. CDR3 length: 12 amino acids. DNA for the CDR3: TGTGCCAGCAGCGGAGGGGGCGCGGGGCAGTTCTTC. It is translated as CASSGGGAGQFF.

In this sample, this clonotype turned up a few times. The gene calls are TRBV7-2 and TRBJ2-5; D uncertain. The CDR3 sequence is 14 residues long. V was trimmed by 4 bases and J by 0 bases, leaving 9 bases between them. The germline gives CDR1 SGHTA, CDR2 FQGNSA. The CDR3 is CASSYPKYQETQYF. The CDR3 bases are TGTGCCAGCAGCTATCCGAAGTACCAAGAGACCCAGTACTTC.

This clonotype was seen a handful of times. The chain has TRBV27 and TRBJ2-5; D possibly uses TRBD1 or TRBD2 (5 bases each). Per the germline V gene, CDR1 is MNHEY and CDR2 is SMNVEV (reference sequence). Trimming left V 4 bases short and J 2 bases short, with 14 bases between. CDR3 size: 15 residues. CDR3 residues: CASSSGTGIQETQYF. CDR3 nucleotide sequence: TGTGCCAGCAGTTCCGGGACGGGGATACAAGAGACCCAGTACTTC.

The chain is built from TRBV7-3 and TRBJ2-7, with D perhaps being TRBD1 or TRBD2 (5 bases each). V was cut by 4 bases and J by 2 bases, with 15 bases left in between. The germline gives CDR1 SGHTA, CDR2 FQGTGA. This CDR3 is 15 amino acids long. CDR3 protein: CASSSPGRGTYEQYF. The CDR3 DNA reads as TGTGCCAGCAGCTCACCGGGACGGGGAACCTACGAGCAGTACTTC.

The V gene is TRBV27, the J gene TRBJ1-5; 7 nucleotides agree with TRBD1. Trimming took 3 bases from V and 2 from J; bases not matched to a gene: 1. Looked up from germline, CDR1 is MNHEY and CDR2 is SMNVEV (reference sequence). The CDR3 is 14 residues long. The CDR3 DNA reads TGTGCCAGCAGTTTCAGGGGGGGCAATCAGCCCCAGCATTTT. This sequence encodes CASSFRGGNQPQHF.

The chain joins TRBV7-7 to TRBJ1-5; TRBD1 is a possible D gene (5 bases). Germline V CDR1 and CDR2: SSHAT, FNYEAQ (reference sequence). Trimming pared 2 bases from V and 0 bases from J, leaving 11 bases between. The length of the CDR3 is 16 residues. The CDR3 loop reads CASSLRTLNSNQPQHF. The CDR3 DNA is TGTGCCAGCAGCTTACGGACACTCAATAGCAATCAGCCCCAGCATTTT.

Ten or more counts support this clonotype. The V and J genes are TRBV7-6 and TRBJ1-1; no clear D gene. Germline CDR1 SGHVS, CDR2 FNYEAQ. Between the trimmed V and J ends, which lost 5 bases and 1 base, there was a span of 8 bases. This CDR3 contains 13 residues. The CDR3 protein is CASSPYRNTEAFF. The CDR3 DNA reads as TGTGCCAGCAGCCCCTACAGGAACACTGAAGCTTTCTTT.